This record looks at one TCR beta chain sequence and its context. This record belongs to a study of blood T cell repertoires in COVID-19. Overall study context: Samples came from the United States, Italy and Spain, spanning acute and convalescent COVID-19. T cells, B-cell-depleted T cells, or PBMCs provided the cDNA or gDNA that served as material.

V was clipped by 1 base and J by 0 bases; unmatched bases: 6. The CDR3 is made up of 17 amino acids. Germline-derived CDR1 and CDR2 are MNHEY and SVGEGT. Clones were read by immunoSEQ multiplex PCR, and TCRdb kept only the in-frame ones, dropping some. This sample has approximately 74,000 clones; 65% to 85% occur once, and the top ten carry approximately 16%. The specimen sequenced was peripheral blood. The chain couples TRBV6-2 or TRBV6-3 to TRBJ2-1, with TRBD2 matching over 7 bases. The TCR sequence derives from a man aged 55 to 70 with acute or convalescent COVID-19. The DNA for the CDR3 is TGTGCCAGCAGTTACTGGCCTAGCGGCCGCTCCTACAATGAGCAGTTCTTC. Amino acid sequence: CASSYWPSGRSYNEQFF.